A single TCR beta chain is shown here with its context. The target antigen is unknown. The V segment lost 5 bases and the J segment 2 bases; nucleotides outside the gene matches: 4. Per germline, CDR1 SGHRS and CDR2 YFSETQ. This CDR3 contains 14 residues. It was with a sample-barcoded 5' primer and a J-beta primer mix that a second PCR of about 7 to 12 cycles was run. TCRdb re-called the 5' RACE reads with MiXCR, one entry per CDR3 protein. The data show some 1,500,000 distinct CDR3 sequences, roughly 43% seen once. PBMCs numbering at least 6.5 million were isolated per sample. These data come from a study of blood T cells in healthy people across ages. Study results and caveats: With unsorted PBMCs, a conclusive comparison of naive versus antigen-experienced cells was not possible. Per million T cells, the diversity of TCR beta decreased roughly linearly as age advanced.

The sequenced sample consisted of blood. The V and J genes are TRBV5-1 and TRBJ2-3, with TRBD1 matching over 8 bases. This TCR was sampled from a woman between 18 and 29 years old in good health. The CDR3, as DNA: TGCGCCAGCAGACGGGGACAGGCCACAGATACGCAGTATTTT. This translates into CASRRGQATDTQYF. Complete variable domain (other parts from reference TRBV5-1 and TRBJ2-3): KAGVTQTPRYLIKTRGQQVTLSCSPISGHRSVSWYQQTPGQGLQFLFEYFSETQRNKGNFPGRFSGRQFSNSRSEMNVSTLELGDSALYLCASRRGQATDTQYFGPGTRLTVL.